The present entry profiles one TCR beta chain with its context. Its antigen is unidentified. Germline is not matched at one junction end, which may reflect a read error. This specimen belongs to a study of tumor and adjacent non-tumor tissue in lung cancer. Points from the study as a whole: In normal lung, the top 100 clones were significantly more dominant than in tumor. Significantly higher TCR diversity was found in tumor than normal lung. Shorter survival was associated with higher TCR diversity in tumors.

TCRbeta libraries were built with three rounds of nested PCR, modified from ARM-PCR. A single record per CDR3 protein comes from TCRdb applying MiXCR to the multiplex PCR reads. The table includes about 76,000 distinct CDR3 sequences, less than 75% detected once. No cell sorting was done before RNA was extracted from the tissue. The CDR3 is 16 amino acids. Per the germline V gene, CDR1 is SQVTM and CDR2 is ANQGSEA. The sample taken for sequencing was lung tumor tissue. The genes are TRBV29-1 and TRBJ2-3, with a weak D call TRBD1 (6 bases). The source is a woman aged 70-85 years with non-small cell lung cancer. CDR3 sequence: CSVRTQGNGKSDMQYF. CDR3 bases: TGCAGCGTCCGTACCCAGGGGAATGGGAAGTCTGATATGCAGTATTTT.